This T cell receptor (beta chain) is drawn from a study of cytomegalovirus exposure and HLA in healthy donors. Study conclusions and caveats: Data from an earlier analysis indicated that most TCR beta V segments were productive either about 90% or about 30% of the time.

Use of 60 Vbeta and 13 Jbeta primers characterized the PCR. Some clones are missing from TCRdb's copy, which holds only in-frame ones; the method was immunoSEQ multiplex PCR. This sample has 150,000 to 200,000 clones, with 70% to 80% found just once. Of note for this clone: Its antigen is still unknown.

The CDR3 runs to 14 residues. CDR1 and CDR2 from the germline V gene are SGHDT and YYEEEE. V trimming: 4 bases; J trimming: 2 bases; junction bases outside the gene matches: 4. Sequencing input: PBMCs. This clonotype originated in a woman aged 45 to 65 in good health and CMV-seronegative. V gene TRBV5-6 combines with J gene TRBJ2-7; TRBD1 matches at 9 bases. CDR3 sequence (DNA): TGTGCCAGCAGCCTGTGGGACAGGGCCTACGAGCAGTACTTC. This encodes CASSLWDRAYEQYF.